A selection of T cell receptor beta chains follows, all from one sample in a study of siplizumab effects on memory and regulatory T cells. Repertoires were generated with immunoSEQ multiplex PCR, while TCRdb's copy carries only in-frame clones and drops some. The table lists more than 95,000 clones, about 92% of them singletons. Sequenced sample: CD4+ T cells sorted from blood. The receptors originated from a human donor in good health. The CDR3 runs from the conserved cysteine through the conserved F or W. A D gene is named only where the DNA matches it firmly. Rows give clone size only sometimes, using once, few, many, or a class for an expanded clone.

13 | few | TRBJ1-2 | TRBD1 | TRBV10-3 | TGTGCCATCAGTGCCCAGGGGGCAAATGGCTACACCTTC | CAISAQGANGYTF
15 | - | TRBJ2-7 | - | TRBV4-2 | TGTGCCAGCAGCCAAGATATAGGCGGCTCCTACGAGCAGTACTTC | CASSQDIGGSYEQYF
17 | - | TRBJ2-2 | - | TRBV15 | TGTGCCACCAGCAGAGATGGGCTATCTGTGGTCACCGGGGAGCTGTTTTTT | CATSRDGLSVVTGELFF
16 | - | TRBJ1-6 | TRBD1 | TRBV6-5 | TGTGCCAGCAGTTACCACTCGGACAGGGCTAATTCACCCCTCCACTTT | CASSYHSDRANSPLHF
14 | - | TRBJ1-2 | TRBD1 | TRBV9 | TGTGCCAGCAGCGTAGGGACAGGGGACTATGGCTACACCTTC | CASSVGTGDYGYTF
12 | - | TRBJ2-2 | - | TRBV19 | TGTGCCAGTAGTATCAGGGGCGGGGAGCTGTTTTTT | CASSIRGGELFF
14 | - | TRBJ2-7 | - | TRBV5-1 | TGCGCCAGCAGCTTCGGGCAGGGCACCTACGAGCAGTACTTC | CASSFGQGTYEQYF
15 | - | TRBJ1-6 | - | TRBV27 | TGTGCCAGCAGAACTTTCGGAGAGAATAATTCACCCCTCCACTTT | CASRTFGENNSPLHF
14 | - | TRBJ1-2 | - | TRBV5-4 | TGTGCCAGCAGCTTGGAGCGTCAGGGCTATGGCTACACCTTC | CASSLERQGYGYTF
14 | - | TRBJ1-4 | - | TRBV5-1 | TGCGCCAGCAGCTTGGGGGGGCGAAATGAAAAACTGTTTTTT | CASSLGGRNEKLFF
13 | - | TRBJ2-7 | - | TRBV18 | TGTGCCAGCTCACGGGCCAGCTCCTACGAGCAGTACTTC | CASSRASSYEQYF
14 | once | TRBJ2-5 | - | TRBV18 | TGTGCCAGCTCACCACCAGAGTATCAAGAGACCCAGTACTTC | CASSPPEYQETQYF
12 | - | TRBJ1-1 | - | TRBV18 | TGTGCCAGCTCACCACCAGTCACTGAAGCTTTCTTT | CASSPPVTEAFF
15 | - | TRBJ2-7 | - | TRBV7-9 | TGTGCCAGCAGCTCCTTAGAGGCGGCAAAGAACGAGCAGTACTTC | CASSSLEAAKNEQYF
15 | - | TRBJ1-6 | TRBD1 | TRBV7-2 | TGTGCCAGCAGCCCTTCGGGACAGCAGAATTCACCCCTCCACTTT | CASSPSGQQNSPLHF
14 | - | TRBJ2-3 | TRBD1 | TRBV11-2 | TGTGCCAGCAGCAGGGGACAGGGGCGAAATACGCAGTATTTT | CASSRGQGRNTQYF
14 | few | TRBJ1-6 | TRBD1 | TRBV10-1 | TGCGCCAGCAGTGAGTCTCGACAGGGTTCACCCCTCCACTTT | CASSESRQGSPLHF
15 | - | TRBJ2-7 | - | TRBV12-2 | TGTGCAAGTCGCCTGGGGCAGGGGACCACCTACGAGCAGTACTTC | CASRLGQGTTYEQYF
13 | - | TRBJ1-2 | - | TRBV27 | TGTGCCAGCACCGGAGGACGGGAATATGGCTACACCTTC | CASTGGREYGYTF
15 | - | TRBJ1-5 | - | TRBV19 | TGTGCCAGTAGTAGCGTGGGGCGAAGCAATCAGCCCCAGCATTTT | CASSSVGRSNQPQHF
13 | - | TRBJ1-1 | - | TRBV29-1 | TGCAGCGGGACAAAGGGGAGGGACACTGAAGCTTTCTTT | CSGTKGRDTEAFF
15 | - | TRBJ1-1 | - | TRBV7-2 | TGTGCCAGCAGCTTAGAGGGTGATTGGGGGACTGAAGCTTTCTTT | CASSLEGDWGTEAFF
15 | - | TRBJ1-6 | TRBD1 | TRBV9 | TGTGCCAGCAGCGTAGGTGGGACAGGGAATTCACCCCTCCACTTT | CASSVGGTGNSPLHF
15 | - | TRBJ2-7 | TRBD2 | TRBV11-2 | TGTGCCAGCAGCTTAGAGGGTAGCGGGATCTACGAGCAGTACTTC | CASSLEGSGIYEQYF
16 | once | TRBJ2-1 | - | TRBV7-2 | TGTGCCAGCAGCTTAGCGGGGGGGGCCGTCTACAATGAGCAGTTCTTC | CASSLAGGAVYNEQFF
13 | - | TRBJ1-2 | TRBD1 | TRBV6-6 | TGTGCCAGCAGTCAGAGGACAGGGAGGGGATCCACCTTC | CASSQRTGRGSTF
14 | - | TRBJ2-2 | TRBD1 | TRBV5-1 | TGCGCCAGCAGCTTGGGACAGGGGACCGGGGAGCTGTTTTTT | CASSLGQGTGELFF
13 | - | TRBJ2-7 | TRBD1 | TRBV5-1 | TGCGCCAGCAGCTGGGACAGGTACTACGAGCAGTACTTC | CASSWDRYYEQYF
14 | - | TRBJ2-7 | TRBD2 | TRBV19 | TGTGCCAGTAGCTGGACTAGCGGAACCTACGAGCAGTACTTC | CASSWTSGTYEQYF
14 | - | TRBJ2-3 | - | TRBV29-1 | TGCAGCGTGGCTCCCATTAGGAGCACAGATACGCAGTATTTT | CSVAPIRSTDTQYF
16 | few | TRBJ1-5 | TRBD1 | TRBV10-2 | TGCGCCAGCTCATCCCAGGGGGCGAGGAGCAATCAGCCCCAGCATTTT | CASSSQGARSNQPQHF
13 | - | TRBJ2-3 | - | TRBV19 | TGTGCCAGTAGTATAAAGGGGGCAGATACGCAGTATTTT | CASSIKGADTQYF
15 | - | TRBJ1-1 | TRBD1 | TRBV4-1 | TGCGCCAGCAGAAGAGGGACAGAACCACTCGGTGAAGCTTTCTTT | CASRRGTEPLGEAFF
11 | - | TRBJ1-1 | - | TRBV6-5 | TGTGCCAGCACAGGAGACACTGAAGCTTTCTTT | CASTGDTEAFF
15 | - | TRBJ2-7 | TRBD1 | TRBV6-1 | TGTGCCAGCAGTGAGTCCCCAGGACAGGGAAGCGAGCAGTACTTC | CASSESPGQGSEQYF
18 | once | TRBJ2-7 | - | TRBV7-9 | TGTGCCAGCCGGAGGTTCTCGAGTTCGTGGGAAGGAGGGTACGAGCAGTACTTC | CASRRFSSSWEGGYEQYF
15 | - | TRBJ1-4 | - | TRBV18 | TGTGCCAGCTCACCTACCGGGACACATAATGAAAAACTGTTTTTT | CASSPTGTHNEKLFF
16 | - | TRBJ2-7 | - | TRBV27 | TGTGCCAGCAGTTTCCTGACCCCGACCGGGAGTGGCGAGCAGTACTTC | CASSFLTPTGSGEQYF